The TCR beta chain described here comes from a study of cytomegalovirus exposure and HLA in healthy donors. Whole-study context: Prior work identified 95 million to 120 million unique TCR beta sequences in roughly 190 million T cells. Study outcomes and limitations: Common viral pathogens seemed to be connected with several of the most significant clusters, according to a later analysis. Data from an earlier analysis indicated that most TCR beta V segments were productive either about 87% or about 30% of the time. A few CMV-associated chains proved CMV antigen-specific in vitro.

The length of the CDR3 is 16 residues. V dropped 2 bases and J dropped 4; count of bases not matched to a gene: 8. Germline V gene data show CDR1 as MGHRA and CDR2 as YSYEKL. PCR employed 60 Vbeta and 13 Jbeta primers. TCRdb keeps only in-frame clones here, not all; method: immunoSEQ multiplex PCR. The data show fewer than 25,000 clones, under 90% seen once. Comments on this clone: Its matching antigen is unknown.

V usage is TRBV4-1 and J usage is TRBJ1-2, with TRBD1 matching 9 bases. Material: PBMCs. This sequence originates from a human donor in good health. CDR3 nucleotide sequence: TGCGCCAGCAGCCAACCGACGGGACAGGGAATCTATGGCTACACCTTC. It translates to CASSQPTGQGIYGYTF.